These 26 T cell receptor beta chains originate from one sample sequenced in a study of OX40 agonist ivuxolimab in advanced cancers. The data were produced by immunoSEQ multiplex PCR, yet TCRdb's version contains in-frame clones alone and is incomplete. This table holds 77,000 or so clones, 85% to 95% found once. Material: CD4+ or CD8+ T cells sorted from blood, obtained in a trial of the OX40 agonist ivuxolimab. The receptors were sampled from an adult with an advanced solid tumor such as melanoma, head and neck, liver or kidney cancer.

The chain links TRBV7-8 to TRBJ2-7; D remains ambiguous. Germline CDR1 SGHVS, CDR2 FQNEAQ. V dropped 2 bases and J dropped 6 bases, with 11 bases sitting between them. This CDR3 has 13 amino acids. The CDR3 region has the DNA TGTGCCAGCAGCTTACTCGGTTTTGGCGAGCAGTACTTC. It codes for CASSLLGFGEQYF.

This clone came up once. The chain combines TRBV6-1 with TRBJ1-1, with 7 nucleotides matching TRBD1. Per germline, CDR1 MNHNS and CDR2 SASEGT. Trimming removed 0 bases from V and 5 bases from J; junction bases left unmatched: 15. CDR3 size: 18 residues. CDR3 amino acids: CASSEAKGIRGRGTEAFF. Here the CDR3 DNA reads TGTGCCAGCAGTGAAGCGAAGGGAATTAGGGGGCGCGGTACTGAAGCTTTCTTT.

V usage is TRBV7-2 and J usage is TRBJ2-7; D call uncertain. Trimming left V 5 bases short and J 3 bases short, with 8 bases between. This CDR3 has 12 amino acids. Germline V lookup: CDR1 SGHTA, CDR2 FQGNSA. The DNA of the CDR3 is TGTGCCAGCAGCCCCCAACGCTACGAGCAGTACTTC. Encoded protein: CASSPQRYEQYF.

The V and J genes are TRBV4-2 and TRBJ2-5, with TRBD2 identical over 14 bases. The CDR3 is 18 residues long. Looked up from germline, CDR1 is LGHNA and CDR2 is YNFKEQ. V dropped 5 bases and J dropped 2; count of bases not matched to a gene: 10. The CDR3 DNA reads TGTGCCAGCAGCTATCAGACTGGGACTAGCGGGGGTCAAGAGACCCAGTACTTC. It translates to CASSYQTGTSGGQETQYF.

V is TRBV5-1 and J is TRBJ2-2; the D gene could be TRBD1 or TRBD2 (6 bases each). The ends were cut back, 0 bases at V and 1 base at J, with 13 bases in the middle. The CDR3 is made up of 17 amino acids. Germline V gene sequence: CDR1 SGHRS, CDR2 YFSETQ. CDR3 bases: TGCGCCAGCAGCTTGGCAATCGGGGGCCAGAACACCGGGGAGCTGTTTTTT. Translating gives CASSLAIGGQNTGELFF.

The chain links TRBV5-8 to TRBJ1-4, with TRBD1 identical over 11 bases. The length of the CDR3 is 15 residues. V shed 4 bases, J shed 5 bases, and the junction held 4 bases outside the gene matches. The germline V gene encodes CDR1 SGHTS and CDR2 YDEGEE. The CDR3 loop is CASSQGTGGNEKLFF. The CDR3 nucleotides read TGTGCCAGCAGCCAAGGGACAGGGGGGAATGAAAAACTGTTTTTT.

This chain joins TRBV5-1 and TRBJ1-4; TRBD1 is a possible D gene (5 bases). The V gene lost 0 bases and the J gene lost 5 bases, with 17 bases spanning the gap. This CDR3 spans 17 amino acids. Germline assignment: CDR1 SGHRS and CDR2 YFSETQ. The CDR3 DNA sequence: TGCGCCAGCAGCTTGGCGGGTTCCGCGCAGGGAAATGAAAAACTGTTTTTT. It specifies CASSLAGSAQGNEKLFF. The entire variable domain, with the rest obtained from reference TRBV5-1 and TRBJ1-4, is as follows: KAGVTQTPRYLIKTRGQQVTLSCSPISGHRSVSWYQQTPGQGLQFLFEYFSETQRNKGNFPGRFSGRQFSNSRSEMNVSTLELGDSALYLCASSLAGSAQGNEKLFFGSGTQLSVL.

The rearrangement uses TRBV4-3 and TRBJ2-7; D is perhaps TRBD1 or TRBD2 (5 bases each). V lost 5 bases and J lost 2, with 13 bases in between. The CDR3 is 14 amino acids. The V gene's germline CDR1 is LGHNA and CDR2 YSLEER. The CDR3 bases are TGCGCCAGCAGCAAAAACCGGGGCCCCTACGAGCAGTACTTC. This sequence encodes CASSKNRGPYEQYF.

The chain couples TRBV6-6 to TRBJ1-2; the D gene is possibly TRBD1 (6 bases). Per germline, CDR1 MNHNY and CDR2 SVGAGI (reference sequence). The CDR3 loop spans 16 amino acids. V was trimmed by 4 bases and J by 0 bases, leaving 15 bases between them. The CDR3: CASSSTGLEANYGYTF. CDR3 nucleotide sequence: TGTGCCAGCAGTTCCACAGGGTTGGAGGCTAACTATGGCTACACCTTC.

DNA of the CDR3: TGCGCCAGCAGTGTTTCAATAACCGGACGTAGCACAGATACGCAGTATTTT. Translating it yields CASSVSITGRSTDTQYF. The chain employs TRBV10-1 and TRBJ2-3; D call uncertain. V was shortened by 4 bases and J by 0 bases, with 17 bases between the two germline ends. CDR3 length: 17 residues. The germline CDR1 and CDR2 sequences are WNHNN and SYGVQD (reference sequence).

The chain's CDR3 is CASSLGHWETHNEQFF. In DNA form, the CDR3 reads TGTGCCAGCAGCTTAGGACACTGGGAGACCCACAATGAGCAGTTCTTC. The V call is TRBV11-2, the J call TRBJ2-1; perhaps TRBD2 as D (5 bases). The CDR3 has 16 residues. The germline V and J ends were trimmed by 1 base and 5 bases, with 15 bases remaining between them. Germline V CDR1 and CDR2: SGHAT, FQNNGV.

This clone was counted once. The chain has TRBV19 and TRBJ1-2, with TRBD1 as a possible D gene (5 bases). The V gene lost 3 bases and the J gene lost 8 bases, with 25 bases spanning the gap. The CDR3 totals 17 residues. Per the germline V gene, CDR1 is LNHDA and CDR2 is SQIVND (reference sequence). The CDR3 loop is CASSIRPGRQPFLGYTF. The CDR3 DNA follows: TGTGCCAGTAGTATCCGCCCCGGCAGACAGCCCTTCCTGGGCTACACCTTC.

The chain combines TRBV18 with TRBJ2-7; 8 nucleotides align to TRBD1. V dropped 3 bases and J dropped 3; count of bases not matched to a gene: 7. Germline CDR1 and CDR2: KGHSH and LQKENI. The CDR3 runs to 15 residues. CDR3 nucleotides: TGTGCCAGCTCACCCTCAGGAGGACAGGGCTACGAGCAGTACTTC. This sequence encodes CASSPSGGQGYEQYF. The variable domain in full, completed from reference TRBV18 and TRBJ2-7, reads NAGVMQNPRHLVRRRGQEARLRCSPMKGHSHVYWYRQLPEEGLKFMVYLQKENIIDESGMPKERFSAEFPKEGPSILRIQQVVRGDSAAYFCASSPSGGQGYEQYFGPGTRLTVT.

The rearrangement joins TRBV6-5 to TRBJ2-7; perhaps TRBD2 as D (6 bases). The CDR3 runs to 14 residues. Trimming removed 2 bases at V and 3 bases at J, with 11 bases between. Germline CDR1 reads MNHEY; CDR2 reads SVGAGI. CDR3 region: CASSYRLGGYEQYF. CDR3 DNA sequence: TGTGCCAGCAGTTACCGGTTGGGGGGCTACGAGCAGTACTTC.

This clone has a handful of counts. V and J are TRBV18 and TRBJ1-6; perhaps TRBD1 as D (5 bases). The V end lost 3 bases, the J end lost 19 bases, and 13 bases lay between the germline ends. Germline V gene data show CDR1 as KGHSH and CDR2 as LQKENI. The CDR3 sequence is 11 residues long. This CDR3 reads CASSPATGGHF. In nucleotides, the CDR3 is TGTGCCAGCTCACCCGCCACCGGGGGTCACTTT.

This rearrangement joins TRBV7-8 to TRBJ2-5; D gene uncertain. There are 12 residues in the CDR3. Germline assignment: CDR1 SGHVS and CDR2 FQNEAQ. V lost 5 bases and J lost 4, with 8 bases in between. CDR3 coding DNA: TGTGCCAGCAGCCCACACTTAGAGACCCAGTACTTC. Translated, it gives CASSPHLETQYF. The full variable domain, with the rest looked up from reference TRBV7-8 and TRBJ2-5, is GAGVSQSPRYKVAKRGQDVALRCDPISGHVSLFWYQQALGQGPEFLTYFQNEAQLDKSGLPSDRFFAERPEGSVSTLKIQRTQQEDSAVYLCASSPHLETQYFGPGTRLLVL.

The rearrangement links TRBV18 to TRBJ2-3; 11 bases align to TRBD2. This CDR3 contains 15 residues. Germline values: CDR1 KGHSH, CDR2 LQKENI. Trimming cost V 6 bases and J 6 bases; bases outside gene matches: 8. DNA of the CDR3: TGTGCCAGCTCGTCGGGACTAGCGGCGCTGGATACGCAGTATTTT. Translation gives CASSSGLAALDTQYF.

This chain joins TRBV28 and TRBJ2-1; TRBD2 is a possible D gene (6 bases). The ends were cut back, 6 bases at V and 10 bases at J, with 16 bases in the middle. Germline V gene sequence: CDR1 MDHEN, CDR2 SYDVKM. The CDR3 is 13 amino acids. This CDR3 is CASSSGGMGEQFF. The CDR3 DNA reads TGTGCCAGCAGCTCCGGAGGGATGGGGGAGCAGTTCTTC.

The gene calls are TRBV27 and TRBJ1-1; 9 bases fit TRBD1. The CDR3 consists of 16 residues. The germline V gene has CDR1 MNHEY and CDR2 SMNVEV (reference sequence). V was clipped by 5 bases and J by 1 base; unmatched bases: 8. The CDR3 nucleotides are TGTGCCAGCAGTATTTACCGACAGGGGGGGAACACTGAAGCTTTCTTT. Translation gives CASSIYRQGGNTEAFF.

Concerning this clone itself: At one of its ends the junction is not consistent with the germline gene, which may arise from a read error. The genes are TRBV6-1 and TRBJ2-1; 8 nucleotides agree with TRBD1. Germline CDR1 reads MNHNS; CDR2 reads SASEGT. The CDR3 runs to 17 residues. CDR3 in DNA: TGTGCCAGCAGCGAAGAGGACAGGGCACCTTGGAGGAATGAGCAGTTCTTC. Residues: CASSEEDRAPWRNEQFF.

The chain carries TRBV15 and TRBJ2-7; TRBD2 matches at 11 bases. Germline CDR1 LNHNV, CDR2 YYDKDF (reference sequence). With 9 bases clipped from V and 2 bases from J, the junction kept 6 bases outside the gene matches. The CDR3 has 14 amino acids. This CDR3 is CATRTSGSTYEQYF. The CDR3 DNA sequence: TGTGCCACTAGAACTAGCGGGAGCACCTACGAGCAGTACTTC.

The chain carries TRBV5-1 and TRBJ2-7; 7 bases line up with TRBD1. CDR1 and CDR2 (germline): SGHRS, YFSETQ. CDR3 size: 15 residues. V dropped 0 bases and J dropped 4; count of bases not matched to a gene: 7. The DNA for the CDR3 is TGCGCCAGCAGCTTGGGACAGGGCGTCGGTTACGAGCAGTACTTC. Its protein product is CASSLGQGVGYEQYF.

The chain is built from TRBV30 and TRBJ1-1, with TRBD1 matching 7 bases. Germline assignment: CDR1 GTSNPN and CDR2 SVGIG (reference sequence). The V segment lost 4 bases and the J segment 1 base; nucleotides outside the gene matches: 6. The CDR3 runs to 14 residues. DNA of the CDR3: TGTGCCTGGATGCGGGACAGTTGGAACACTGAAGCTTTCTTT. This translates into CAWMRDSWNTEAFF.

J is TRBJ2-1 and V is TRBV6-5; TRBD2 matches at 7 bases. The J segment lost 3 bases and the V segment lost 1 base, leaving 6 bases of the junction unmatched. This CDR3 contains 16 residues. Germline CDR1 is MNHEY and CDR2 is SVGAGI. CDR3 loop: CASSYWTSLGYNEQFF. The CDR3 bases are TGTGCCAGCAGTTACTGGACTAGTCTGGGCTACAATGAGCAGTTCTTC.

V is TRBV4-3 and J is TRBJ2-3; tentatively, D is TRBD1 (6 bases). CDR3 length: 19 residues. V lost 1 base, J lost 0 bases, and 20 bases lay in between. Germline CDR1 is LGHNA and CDR2 is YSLEER. The CDR3 bases are TGCGCCAGCAGCCAAGCCTGGGGGCCTACACCGGGGAGCACAGATACGCAGTATTTT. Translated: CASSQAWGPTPGSTDTQYF.

The genes are TRBV29-1 and TRBJ2-1; 9 nucleotides match TRBD1. Germline assignment: CDR1 SQVTM and CDR2 ANQGSEA. V dropped 5 bases and J dropped 5; count of bases not matched to a gene: 10. The CDR3 covers 15 residues. The CDR3, as DNA: TGCAGCGTTCTAACCCCCGGACAGGGGAACAATGAGCAGTTCTTC. Its protein is CSVLTPGQGNNEQFF.